A selection of T cell receptor beta chains follows, all from one sample in a study of cytomegalovirus exposure and HLA in healthy donors. Sequenced by immunoSEQ multiplex PCR; TCRdb stores in-frame clones only, minus some. The profile shows some 91,000 clones, about 80% of them singletons. The sequenced material came from PBMCs. These receptors all come from a man aged 35 to 55 in good health and CMV-seronegative. Both conserved end residues are part of each CDR3. The order of the fields is D gene, clone size, J gene, V gene, CDR3 protein, CDR3 DNA. A D gene is named only where the DNA matches it firmly. Only part of the rows carry a size: once, few, many, or a class if the clone is expanded.

D: TRBD2; size: few; J: TRBJ2-1; V: TRBV2; CDR3: CASSESLAGGNEQFF; DNA: TGTGCCAGCAGTGAATCACTAGCGGGGGGGAATGAGCAGTTCTTC
D: .; size: .; J: TRBJ2-5; V: TRBV6-5; CDR3: CASSYPGSGPTYF; DNA: TGTGCCAGCAGTTACCCCGGGAGTGGCCCCACGTACTTC
D: TRBD2; size: .; J: TRBJ2-3; V: TRBV9; CDR3: CASSVVPGGASDTQYF; DNA: TGTGCCAGCAGCGTAGTGCCCGGGGGGGCCTCGGATACGCAGTATTTT
D: .; size: few; J: TRBJ2-1; V: TRBV7-9; CDR3: CASRPGEGTYNEQFF; DNA: TGTGCCAGCAGACCAGGGGAGGGGACCTACAATGAGCAGTTCTTC
D: TRBD1; size: .; J: TRBJ1-3; V: TRBV30; CDR3: CAWSWDSAGNTIYF; DNA: TGTGCCTGGAGTTGGGACAGCGCTGGAAACACCATATATTTT
D: TRBD1; size: few; J: TRBJ1-6; V: TRBV6-5; CDR3: CASTAGTGLSPLHF; DNA: TGTGCCAGCACCGCCGGGACAGGTCTGTCACCCCTCCACTTT
D: .; size: .; J: TRBJ2-7; V: TRBV5-1; CDR3: CASSFSRVGEQYF; DNA: TGCGCCAGCAGCTTCTCCCGGGTCGGGGAGCAGTACTTC
D: TRBD1; size: few; J: TRBJ1-2; V: TRBV28; CDR3: CASSLDRGNYGYTF; DNA: TGTGCCAGCAGTCTTGACAGGGGGAACTATGGCTACACCTTC
D: TRBD1; size: .; J: TRBJ2-7; V: TRBV18; CDR3: CASSPNSGQGSYEQYF; DNA: TGTGCCAGCTCACCGAACTCGGGACAGGGCTCCTACGAGCAGTACTTC
D: .; size: .; J: TRBJ1-6; V: TRBV23-1; CDR3: CASSERAGVGNSPLHF; DNA: TGCGCCAGCAGTGAACGCGCCGGGGTGGGCAATTCACCCCTCCACTTT
D: .; size: .; J: TRBJ2-7; V: TRBV2; CDR3: CASSESAVNVYEQYF; DNA: TGTGCCAGCAGTGAAAGTGCGGTAAACGTCTACGAGCAGTACTTC
D: TRBD1; size: .; J: TRBJ1-2; V: TRBV7-2; CDR3: CASSPRQGAVYGYTF; DNA: TGTGCCAGCAGCCCCCGACAGGGGGCAGTCTATGGCTACACCTTC
D: .; size: .; J: TRBJ2-5; V: TRBV28; CDR3: CASSLQGRETQYF; DNA: TGTGCCAGCAGTCTACAGGGGAGGGAGACCCAGTACTTC